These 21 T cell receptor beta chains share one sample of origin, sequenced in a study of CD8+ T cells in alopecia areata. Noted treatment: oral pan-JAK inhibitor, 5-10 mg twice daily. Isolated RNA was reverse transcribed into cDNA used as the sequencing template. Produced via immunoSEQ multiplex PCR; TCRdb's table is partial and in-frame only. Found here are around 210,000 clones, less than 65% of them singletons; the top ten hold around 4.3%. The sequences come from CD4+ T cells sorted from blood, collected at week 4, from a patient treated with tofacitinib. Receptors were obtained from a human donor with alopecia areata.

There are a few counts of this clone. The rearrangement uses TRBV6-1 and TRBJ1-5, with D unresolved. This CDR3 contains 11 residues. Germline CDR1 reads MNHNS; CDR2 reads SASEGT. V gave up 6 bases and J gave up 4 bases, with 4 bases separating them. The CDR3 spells CASRLNQPQHF. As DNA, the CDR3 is TGTGCCAGCAGATTAAATCAGCCCCAGCATTTT.

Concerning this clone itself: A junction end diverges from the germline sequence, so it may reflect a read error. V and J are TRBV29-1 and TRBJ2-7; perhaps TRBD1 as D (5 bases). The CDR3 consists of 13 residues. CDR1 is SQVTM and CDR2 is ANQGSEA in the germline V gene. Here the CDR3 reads CSVGSDSSRELYF. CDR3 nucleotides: TGCAGCGTTGGAAGCGACAGTTCCCGCGAGCTGTACTTC.

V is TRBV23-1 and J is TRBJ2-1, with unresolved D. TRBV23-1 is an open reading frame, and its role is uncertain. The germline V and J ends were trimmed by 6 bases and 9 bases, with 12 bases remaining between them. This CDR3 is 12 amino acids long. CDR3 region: CASSQEVGEQFF. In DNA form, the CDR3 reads TGCGCCAGCAGCCAAGAGGTGGGTGAGCAGTTCTTC.

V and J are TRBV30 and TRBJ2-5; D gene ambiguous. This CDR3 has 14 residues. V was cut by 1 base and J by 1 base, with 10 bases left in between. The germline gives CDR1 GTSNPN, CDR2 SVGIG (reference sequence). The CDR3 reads CAWSGGYSQETQYF. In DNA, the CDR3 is TGTGCCTGGAGTGGGGGTTACTCCCAAGAGACCCAGTACTTC.

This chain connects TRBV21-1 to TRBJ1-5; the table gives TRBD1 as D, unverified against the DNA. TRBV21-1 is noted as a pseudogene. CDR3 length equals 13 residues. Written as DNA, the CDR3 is TGTGCCAGCAGCAAAGGTCAGGGTCAGCCCCAGCATTTT. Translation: CASSKGQGQPQHF.

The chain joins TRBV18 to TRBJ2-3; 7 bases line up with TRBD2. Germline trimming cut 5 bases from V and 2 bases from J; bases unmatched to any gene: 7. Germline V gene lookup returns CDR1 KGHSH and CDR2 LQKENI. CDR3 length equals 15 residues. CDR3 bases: TGTGCCAGCTCATTAAGCGGGGACCTCACAGATACGCAGTATTTT. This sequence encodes CASSLSGDLTDTQYF.

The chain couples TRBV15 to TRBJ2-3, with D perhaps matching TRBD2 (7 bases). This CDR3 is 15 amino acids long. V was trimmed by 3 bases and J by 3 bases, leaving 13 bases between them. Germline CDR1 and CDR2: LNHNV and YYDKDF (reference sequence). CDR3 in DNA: TGTGCCACCAGCAGGGCGGGGGCCGGAACAGATACGCAGTATTTT. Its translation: CATSRAGAGTDTQYF.

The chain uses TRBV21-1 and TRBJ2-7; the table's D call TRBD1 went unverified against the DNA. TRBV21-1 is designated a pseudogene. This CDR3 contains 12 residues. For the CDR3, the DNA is TGTGCCGTACCGGGACAGGGATACGAGCAGTACTTC. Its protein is CAVPGQGYEQYF.

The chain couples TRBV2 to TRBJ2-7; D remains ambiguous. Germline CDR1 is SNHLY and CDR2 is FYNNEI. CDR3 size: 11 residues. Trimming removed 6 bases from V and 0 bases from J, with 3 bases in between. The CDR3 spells CASRYSYEQYF. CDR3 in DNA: TGTGCCAGCAGGTACTCCTACGAGCAGTACTTC.

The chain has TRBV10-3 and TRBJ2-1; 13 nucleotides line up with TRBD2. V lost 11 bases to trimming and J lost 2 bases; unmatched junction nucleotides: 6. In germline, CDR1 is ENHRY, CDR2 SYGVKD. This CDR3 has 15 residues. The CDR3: CAFSTSGGAYNEQFF. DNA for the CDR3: TGTGCCTTCTCTACTAGCGGGGGGGCCTACAATGAGCAGTTCTTC.

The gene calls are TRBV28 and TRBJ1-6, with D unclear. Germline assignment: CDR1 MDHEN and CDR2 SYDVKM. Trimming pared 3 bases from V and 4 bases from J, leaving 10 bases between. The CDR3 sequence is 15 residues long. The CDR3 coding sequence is TGTGCCAGCAGTTTGCAGTTGGTTTATAATTCACCCCTCCACTTT. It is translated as CASSLQLVYNSPLHF.

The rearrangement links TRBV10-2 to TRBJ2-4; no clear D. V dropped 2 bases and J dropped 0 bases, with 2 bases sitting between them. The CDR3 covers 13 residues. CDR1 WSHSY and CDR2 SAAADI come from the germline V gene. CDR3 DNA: TGCGCCAGCAGTGAGGCAGCCAAAAACATTCAGTACTTC. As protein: CASSEAAKNIQYF.

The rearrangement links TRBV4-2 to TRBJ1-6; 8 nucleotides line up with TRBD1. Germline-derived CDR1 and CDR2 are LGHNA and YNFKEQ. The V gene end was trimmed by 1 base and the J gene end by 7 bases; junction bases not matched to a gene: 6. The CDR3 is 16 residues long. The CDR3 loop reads CASSQVRQGYNSPLHF. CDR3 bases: TGTGCCAGCAGCCAAGTTCGACAGGGGTACAATTCACCCCTCCACTTT.

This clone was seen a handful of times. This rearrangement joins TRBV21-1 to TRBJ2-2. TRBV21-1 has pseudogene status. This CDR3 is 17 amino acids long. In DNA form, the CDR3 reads TGTGCCAGCAGTTCCCGCAGGTCGGACGGAGACACCGGGGAGCTGTTTTTT. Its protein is CASSSRRSDGDTGELFF.

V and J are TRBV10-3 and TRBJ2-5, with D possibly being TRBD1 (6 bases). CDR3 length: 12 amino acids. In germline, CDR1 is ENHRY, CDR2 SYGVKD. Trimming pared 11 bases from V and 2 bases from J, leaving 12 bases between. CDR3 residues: CAARGSQETQYF. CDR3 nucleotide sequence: TGTGCCGCTAGGGGGTCTCAAGAGACCCAGTACTTC.

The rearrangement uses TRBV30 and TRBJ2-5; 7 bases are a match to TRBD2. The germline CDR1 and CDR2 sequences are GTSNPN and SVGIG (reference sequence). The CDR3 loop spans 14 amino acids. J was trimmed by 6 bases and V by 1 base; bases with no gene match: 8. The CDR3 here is CAWSAGGPQKTQYF. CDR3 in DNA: TGTGCCTGGAGTGCGGGGGGTCCGCAGAAGACCCAGTACTTC.

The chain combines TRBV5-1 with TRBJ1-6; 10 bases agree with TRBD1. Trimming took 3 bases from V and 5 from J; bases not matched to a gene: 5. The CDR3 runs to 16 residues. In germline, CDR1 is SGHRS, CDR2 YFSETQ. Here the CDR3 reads CASSWSGTGDNSPLHF. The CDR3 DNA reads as TGCGCCAGCAGCTGGTCCGGGACAGGGGATAATTCACCCCTCCACTTT.

The CDR3 here is CASSLAITDTQYF. CDR3 nucleotide sequence: TGTGCCAGCAGCTTAGCCATTACAGATACGCAGTATTTT. The chain uses TRBV11-2 and TRBJ2-3; unclear D gene. Trimming shortened V by 1 base and J by 3 bases, and 5 bases separated the two germline ends. Germline values: CDR1 SGHAT, CDR2 FQNNGV. This CDR3 is 13 amino acids long.

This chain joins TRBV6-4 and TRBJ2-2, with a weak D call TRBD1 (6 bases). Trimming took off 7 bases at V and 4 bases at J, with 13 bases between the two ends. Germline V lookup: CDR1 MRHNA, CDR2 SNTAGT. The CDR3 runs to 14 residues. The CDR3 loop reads CASMAQGSTGELFF. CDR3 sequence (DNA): TGTGCCAGCATGGCCCAGGGGAGCACCGGGGAGCTGTTTTTT.

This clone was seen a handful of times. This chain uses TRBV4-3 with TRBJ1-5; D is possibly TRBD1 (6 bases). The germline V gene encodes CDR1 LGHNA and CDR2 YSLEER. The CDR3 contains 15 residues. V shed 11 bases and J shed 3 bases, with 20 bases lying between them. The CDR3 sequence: CAGGGGIKPNQPQHF. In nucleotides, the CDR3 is TGCGCCGGGGGAGGGGGTATCAAGCCCAATCAGCCCCAGCATTTT.

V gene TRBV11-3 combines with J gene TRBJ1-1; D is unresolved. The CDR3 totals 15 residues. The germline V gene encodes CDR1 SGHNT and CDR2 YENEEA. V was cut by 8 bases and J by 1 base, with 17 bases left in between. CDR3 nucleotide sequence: TGTGCCAGCGGATTAAGCGGAGACCAGAACACTGAAGCTTTCTTT. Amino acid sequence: CASGLSGDQNTEAFF.